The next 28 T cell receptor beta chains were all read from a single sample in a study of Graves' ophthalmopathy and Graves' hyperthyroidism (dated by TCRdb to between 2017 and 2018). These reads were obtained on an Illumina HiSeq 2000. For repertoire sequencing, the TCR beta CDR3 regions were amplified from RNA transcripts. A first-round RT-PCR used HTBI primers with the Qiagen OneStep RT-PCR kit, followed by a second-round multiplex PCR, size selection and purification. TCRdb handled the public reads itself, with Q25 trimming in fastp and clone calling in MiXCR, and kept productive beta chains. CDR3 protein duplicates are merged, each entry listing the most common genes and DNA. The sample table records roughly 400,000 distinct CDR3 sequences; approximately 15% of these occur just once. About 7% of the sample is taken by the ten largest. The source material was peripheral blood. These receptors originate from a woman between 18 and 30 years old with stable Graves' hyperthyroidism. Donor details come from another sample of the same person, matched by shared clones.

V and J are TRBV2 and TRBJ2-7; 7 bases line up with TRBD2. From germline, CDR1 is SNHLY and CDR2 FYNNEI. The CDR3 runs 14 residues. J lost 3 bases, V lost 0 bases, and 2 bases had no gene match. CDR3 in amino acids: CASSEAIAGYEQYF. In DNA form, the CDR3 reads TGTGCCAGCAGTGAAGCCATAGCGGGCTACGAGCAGTACTTC.

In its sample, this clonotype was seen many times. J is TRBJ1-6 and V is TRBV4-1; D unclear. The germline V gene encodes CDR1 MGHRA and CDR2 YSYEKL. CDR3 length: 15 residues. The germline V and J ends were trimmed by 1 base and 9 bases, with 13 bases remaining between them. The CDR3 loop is CASSQGGGLISPLHF. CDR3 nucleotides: TGCGCCAGCAGCCAAGGTGGTGGCCTTATTTCACCCCTCCACTTT.

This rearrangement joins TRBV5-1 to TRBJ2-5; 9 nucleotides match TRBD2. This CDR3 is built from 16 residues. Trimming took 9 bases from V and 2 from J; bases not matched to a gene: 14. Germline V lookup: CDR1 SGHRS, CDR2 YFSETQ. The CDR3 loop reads CAIAGRTSEFQETQYF. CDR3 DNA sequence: TGCGCCATCGCCGGACGGACTAGCGAGTTTCAAGAGACCCAGTACTTC.

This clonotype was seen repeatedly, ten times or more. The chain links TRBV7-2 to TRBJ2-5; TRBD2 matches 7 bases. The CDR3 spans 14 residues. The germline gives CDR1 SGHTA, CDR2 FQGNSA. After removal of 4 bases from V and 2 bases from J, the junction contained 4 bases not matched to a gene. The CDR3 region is CASSSLAVQETQYF. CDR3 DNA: TGTGCCAGCAGCTCCCTAGCGGTACAAGAGACCCAGTACTTC. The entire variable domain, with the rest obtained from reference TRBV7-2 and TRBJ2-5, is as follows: GAGVSQSPSNKVTEKGKDVELRCDPISGHTALYWYRQSLGQGLEFLIYFQGNSAPDKSGLPSDRFSAERTGGSVSTLTIQRTQQEDSAVYLCASSSLAVQETQYFGPGTRLLVL.

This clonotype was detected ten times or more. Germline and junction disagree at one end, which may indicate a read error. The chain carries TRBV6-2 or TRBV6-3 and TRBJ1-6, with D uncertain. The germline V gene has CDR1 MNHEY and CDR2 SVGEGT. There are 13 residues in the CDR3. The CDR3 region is CTSSYIRNSPLHF. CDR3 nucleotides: TGTACCAGCAGTTACATCAGGAATTCACCCCTCCACTTT.

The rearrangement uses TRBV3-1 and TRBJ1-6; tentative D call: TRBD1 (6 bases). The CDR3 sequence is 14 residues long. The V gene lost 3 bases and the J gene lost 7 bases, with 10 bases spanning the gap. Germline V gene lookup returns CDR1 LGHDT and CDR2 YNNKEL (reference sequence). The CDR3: CASSHRQENSPLHF. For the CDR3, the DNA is TGTGCCAGCAGCCACCGACAGGAGAATTCACCCCTCCACTTT.

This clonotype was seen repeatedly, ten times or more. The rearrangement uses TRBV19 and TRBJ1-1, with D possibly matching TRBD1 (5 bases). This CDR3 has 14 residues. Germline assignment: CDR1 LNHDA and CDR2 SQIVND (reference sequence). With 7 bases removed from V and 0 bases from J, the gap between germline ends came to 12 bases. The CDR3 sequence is CASTRGNMNTEAFF. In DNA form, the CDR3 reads TGTGCCAGTACCCGGGGGAACATGAACACTGAAGCTTTCTTT.

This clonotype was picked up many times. CDR3 nucleotide sequence: TGCGCCAGCGGCAAGCGGGGCTCCTACGAGCAGTACTTC. Translation: CASGKRGSYEQYF. The chain has TRBV5-1 and TRBJ2-7; 7 nucleotides line up with TRBD2. This CDR3 spans 13 amino acids. Trimming at V came to 7 bases and at J to 0 bases, leaving 4 bases not matched to a gene. CDR1 and CDR2 from the germline V gene are SGHRS and YFSETQ. Variable domain in full (rest from reference TRBV5-1 and TRBJ2-7): KAGVTQTPRYLIKTRGQQVTLSCSPISGHRSVSWYQQTPGQGLQFLFEYFSETQRNKGNFPGRFSGRQFSNSRSEMNVSTLELGDSALYLCASGKRGSYEQYFGPGTRLTVT.

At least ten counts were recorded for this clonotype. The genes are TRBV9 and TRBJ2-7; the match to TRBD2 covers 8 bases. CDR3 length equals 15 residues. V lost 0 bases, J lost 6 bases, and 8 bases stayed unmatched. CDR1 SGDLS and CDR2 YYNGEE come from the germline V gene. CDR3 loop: CASSVEGTRSAEQYF. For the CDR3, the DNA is TGTGCCAGCAGCGTAGAGGGGACTAGATCTGCCGAGCAGTACTTC. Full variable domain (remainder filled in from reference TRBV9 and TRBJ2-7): DSGVTQTPKHLITATGQRVTLRCSPRSGDLSVYWYQQSLDQGLQFLIQYYNGEERAKGNILERFSAQQFPDLHSELNLSSLELGDSALYFCASSVEGTRSAEQYFGPGTRLTVT.

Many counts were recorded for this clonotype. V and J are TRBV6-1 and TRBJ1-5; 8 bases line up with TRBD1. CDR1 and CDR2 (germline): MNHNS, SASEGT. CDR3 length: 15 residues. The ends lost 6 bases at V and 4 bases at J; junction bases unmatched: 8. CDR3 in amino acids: CASRRERTGNQPQHF. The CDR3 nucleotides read TGTGCCAGCAGGAGGGAGCGGACAGGGAATCAGCCCCAGCATTTT.

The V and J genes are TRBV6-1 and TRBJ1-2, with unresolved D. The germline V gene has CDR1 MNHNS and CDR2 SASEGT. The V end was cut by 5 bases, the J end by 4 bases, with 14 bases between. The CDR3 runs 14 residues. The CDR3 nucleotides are TGTGCCAGCAGTCCCAACTACAGCCTCTATGGCTACACCTTC. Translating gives CASSPNYSLYGYTF.

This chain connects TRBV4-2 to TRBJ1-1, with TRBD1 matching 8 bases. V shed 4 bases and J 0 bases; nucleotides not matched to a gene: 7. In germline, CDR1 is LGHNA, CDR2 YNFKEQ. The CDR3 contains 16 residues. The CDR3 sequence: CASSLGQGSLNTEAFF. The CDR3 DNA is TGTGCCAGCAGCCTAGGACAGGGAAGCCTGAACACTGAAGCTTTCTTT.

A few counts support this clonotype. The DNA for the CDR3 is TGCAGCGTTGTTCACGGGCCCACTGAAGCTTTCTTT. Encoded protein: CSVVHGPTEAFF. This chain joins TRBV29-1 and TRBJ1-1; no clear D. Trimming removed 4 bases from V and 4 bases from J, with 10 bases in between. Germline lookup yields CDR1 SQVTM and CDR2 ANQGSEA. There are 12 residues in the CDR3.

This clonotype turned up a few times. The CDR3 DNA is TGTGCCAGTAGAGATGACTCTGGGGCCAACGTCCTGACTTTC. It encodes CASRDDSGANVLTF. V usage is TRBV19 and J usage is TRBJ2-6; D remains ambiguous. Trimming took off 6 bases at V and 0 bases at J, with 6 bases between the two ends. Germline-derived CDR1 and CDR2 are LNHDA and SQIVND (reference sequence). There are 14 residues in the CDR3.

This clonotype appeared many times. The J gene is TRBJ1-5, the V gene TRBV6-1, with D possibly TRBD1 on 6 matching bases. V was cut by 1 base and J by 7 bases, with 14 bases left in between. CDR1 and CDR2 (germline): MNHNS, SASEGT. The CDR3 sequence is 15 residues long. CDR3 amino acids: CASSEGKGGGQPQHF. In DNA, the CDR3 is TGTGCCAGCAGTGAAGGGAAGGGGGGAGGACAGCCCCAGCATTTT.

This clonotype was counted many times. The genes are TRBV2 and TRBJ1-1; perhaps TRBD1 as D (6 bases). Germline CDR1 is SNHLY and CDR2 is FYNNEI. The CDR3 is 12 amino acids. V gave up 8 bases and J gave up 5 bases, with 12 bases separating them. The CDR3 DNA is TGTGCCAGCCACCAACAGGGTACTGAAGCTTTCTTT. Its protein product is CASHQQGTEAFF. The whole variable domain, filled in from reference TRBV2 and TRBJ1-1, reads EPEVTQTPSHQVTQMGQEVILRCVPISNHLYFYWYRQILGQKVEFLVSFYNNEISEKSEIFDDQFSVERPDGSNFTLKIRSTKLEDSAMYFCASHQQGTEAFFGQGTRLTVV.

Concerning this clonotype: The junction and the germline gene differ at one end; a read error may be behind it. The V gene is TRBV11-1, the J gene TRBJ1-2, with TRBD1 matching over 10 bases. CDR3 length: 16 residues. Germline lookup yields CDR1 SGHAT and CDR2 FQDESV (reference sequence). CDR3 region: CANSLTTGGNDYGYTF. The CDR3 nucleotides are TGTGCCAACAGCTTAACGACAGGGGGCAATGACTATGGCTACACCTTC. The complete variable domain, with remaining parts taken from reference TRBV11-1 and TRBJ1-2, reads EAEVAQSPRYKITEKSQAVAFWCDPISGHATLYWYRQILGQGPELLVQFQDESVVDDSQLPKDRFSAERLKGVDSTLKIQPAELGDSAMYLCANSLTTGGNDYGYTFGSGTRLTVV.

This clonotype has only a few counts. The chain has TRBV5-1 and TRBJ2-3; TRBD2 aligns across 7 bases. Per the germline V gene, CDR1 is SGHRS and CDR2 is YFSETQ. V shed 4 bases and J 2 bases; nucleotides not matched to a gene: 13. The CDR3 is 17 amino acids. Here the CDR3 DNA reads TGCGCCAGCAGCCCCCGTCTCGCGGGGGTGATCACAGATACGCAGTATTTT. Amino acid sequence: CASSPRLAGVITDTQYF. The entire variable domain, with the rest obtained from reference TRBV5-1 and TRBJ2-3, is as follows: KAGVTQTPRYLIKTRGQQVTLSCSPISGHRSVSWYQQTPGQGLQFLFEYFSETQRNKGNFPGRFSGRQFSNSRSEMNVSTLELGDSALYLCASSPRLAGVITDTQYFGPGTRLTVL.

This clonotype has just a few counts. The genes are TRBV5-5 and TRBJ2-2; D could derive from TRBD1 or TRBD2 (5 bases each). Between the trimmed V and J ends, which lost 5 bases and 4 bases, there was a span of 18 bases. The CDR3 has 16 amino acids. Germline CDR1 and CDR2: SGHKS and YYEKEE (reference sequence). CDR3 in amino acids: CASSRGRPIRTGELFF. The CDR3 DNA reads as TGTGCCAGCAGTCGGGGCCGCCCCATTCGCACCGGGGAGCTGTTTTTT.

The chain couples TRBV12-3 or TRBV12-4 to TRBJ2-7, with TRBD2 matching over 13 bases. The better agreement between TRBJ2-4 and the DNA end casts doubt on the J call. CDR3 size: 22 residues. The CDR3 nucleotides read TGTGCCAGCAGTTTAATGGCCGGACTCGGACTAGCGGGGGCCCTAGCCAAAAACATTCAGTACTTC. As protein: CASSLMAGLGLAGALAKNIQYF.

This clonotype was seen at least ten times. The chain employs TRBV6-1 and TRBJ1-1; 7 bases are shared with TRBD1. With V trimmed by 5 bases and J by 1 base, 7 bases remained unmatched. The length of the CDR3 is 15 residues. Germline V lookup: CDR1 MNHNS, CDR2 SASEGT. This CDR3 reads CASSTPGQPNTEAFF. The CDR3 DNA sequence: TGTGCCAGCAGTACACCGGGACAGCCGAACACTGAAGCTTTCTTT.

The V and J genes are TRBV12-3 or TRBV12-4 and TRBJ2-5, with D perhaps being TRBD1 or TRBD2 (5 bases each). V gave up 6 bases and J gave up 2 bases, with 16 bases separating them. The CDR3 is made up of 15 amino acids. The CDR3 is CASSVGTDDQETQYF. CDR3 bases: TGTGCCAGCAGCGTAGGGACCGATGATCAAGAGACCCAGTACTTC.

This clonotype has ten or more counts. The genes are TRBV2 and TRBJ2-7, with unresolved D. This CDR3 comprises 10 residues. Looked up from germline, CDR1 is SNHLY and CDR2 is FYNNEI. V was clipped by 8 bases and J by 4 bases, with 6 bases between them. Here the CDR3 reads CASGKYEQYF. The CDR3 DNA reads TGTGCCAGCGGGAAATACGAGCAGTACTTC. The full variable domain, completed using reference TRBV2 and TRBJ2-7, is EPEVTQTPSHQVTQMGQEVILRCVPISNHLYFYWYRQILGQKVEFLVSFYNNEISEKSEIFDDQFSVERPDGSNFTLKIRSTKLEDSAMYFCASGKYEQYFGPGTRLTVT.

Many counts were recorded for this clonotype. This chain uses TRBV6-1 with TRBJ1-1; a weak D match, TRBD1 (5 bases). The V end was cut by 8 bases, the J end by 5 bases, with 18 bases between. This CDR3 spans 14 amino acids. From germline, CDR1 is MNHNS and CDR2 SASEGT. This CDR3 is CASRIREGRTEAFF. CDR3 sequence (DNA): TGTGCCAGCCGTATTCGGGAGGGGCGAACTGAAGCTTTCTTT.

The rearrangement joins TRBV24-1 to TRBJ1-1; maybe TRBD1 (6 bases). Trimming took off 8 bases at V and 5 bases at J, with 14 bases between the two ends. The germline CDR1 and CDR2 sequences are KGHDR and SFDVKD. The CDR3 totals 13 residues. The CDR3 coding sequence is TGTGCCACCATGGCAGGGGATGAGACTGAAGCTTTCTTT. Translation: CATMAGDETEAFF.

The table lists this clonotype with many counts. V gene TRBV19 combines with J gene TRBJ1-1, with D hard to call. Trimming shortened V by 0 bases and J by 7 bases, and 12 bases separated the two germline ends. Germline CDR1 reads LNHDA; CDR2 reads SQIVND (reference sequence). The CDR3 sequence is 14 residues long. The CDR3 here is CASSIDRAADEAFF. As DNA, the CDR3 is TGTGCCAGTAGTATAGATCGGGCCGCAGATGAAGCTTTCTTT. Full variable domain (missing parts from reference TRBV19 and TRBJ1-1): DGGITQSPKYLFRKEGQNVTLSCEQNLNHDAMYWYRQDPGQGLRLIYYSQIVNDFQKGDIAEGYSVSREKKESFPLTVTSAQKNPTAFYLCASSIDRAADEAFFGQGTRLTVV.

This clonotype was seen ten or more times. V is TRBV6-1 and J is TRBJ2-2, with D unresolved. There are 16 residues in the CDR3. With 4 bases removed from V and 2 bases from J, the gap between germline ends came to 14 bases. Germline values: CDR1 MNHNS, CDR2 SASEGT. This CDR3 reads CASSAFAYPNTGELFF. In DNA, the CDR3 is TGTGCCAGCAGTGCGTTCGCTTACCCTAACACCGGGGAGCTGTTTTTT.

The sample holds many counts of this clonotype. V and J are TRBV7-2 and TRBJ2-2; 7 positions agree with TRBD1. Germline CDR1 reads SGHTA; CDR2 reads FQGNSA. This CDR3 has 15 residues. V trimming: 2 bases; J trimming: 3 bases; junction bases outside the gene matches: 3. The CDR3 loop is CASSLRDRYTGELFF. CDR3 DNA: TGTGCCAGCAGCTTACGGGACAGATACACCGGGGAGCTGTTTTTT. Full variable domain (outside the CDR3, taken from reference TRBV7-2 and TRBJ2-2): GAGVSQSPSNKVTEKGKDVELRCDPISGHTALYWYRQSLGQGLEFLIYFQGNSAPDKSGLPSDRFSAERTGGSVSTLTIQRTQQEDSAVYLCASSLRDRYTGELFFGEGSRLTVL.